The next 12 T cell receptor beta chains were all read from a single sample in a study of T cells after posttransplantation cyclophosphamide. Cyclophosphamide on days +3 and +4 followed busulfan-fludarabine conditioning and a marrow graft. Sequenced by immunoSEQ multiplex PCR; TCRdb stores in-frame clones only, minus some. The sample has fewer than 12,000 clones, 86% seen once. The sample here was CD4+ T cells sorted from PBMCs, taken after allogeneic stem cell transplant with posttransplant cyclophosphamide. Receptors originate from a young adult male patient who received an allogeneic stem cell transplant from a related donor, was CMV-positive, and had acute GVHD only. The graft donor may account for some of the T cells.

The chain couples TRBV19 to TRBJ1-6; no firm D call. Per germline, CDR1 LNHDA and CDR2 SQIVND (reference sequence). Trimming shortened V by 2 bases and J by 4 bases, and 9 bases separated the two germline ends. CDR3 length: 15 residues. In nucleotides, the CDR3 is TGTGCCAGTAGTATAACAGCTACGTATAATTCACCCCTCCACTTT. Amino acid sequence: CASSITATYNSPLHF.

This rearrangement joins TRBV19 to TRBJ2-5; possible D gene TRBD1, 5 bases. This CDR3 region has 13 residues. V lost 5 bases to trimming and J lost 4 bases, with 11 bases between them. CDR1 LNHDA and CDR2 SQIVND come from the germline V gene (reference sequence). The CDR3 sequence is CASSSTGRETQYF. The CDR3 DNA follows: TGTGCCAGTAGTTCCACAGGTAGAGAGACCCAGTACTTC.

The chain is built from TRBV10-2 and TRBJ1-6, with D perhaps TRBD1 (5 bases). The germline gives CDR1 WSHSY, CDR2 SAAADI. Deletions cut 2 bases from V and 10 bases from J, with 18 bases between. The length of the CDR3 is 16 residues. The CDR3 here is CASSERGLSPKSPLHF. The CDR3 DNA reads TGCGCCAGCAGTGAGAGGGGTTTGTCCCCTAAGTCACCCCTCCACTTT.

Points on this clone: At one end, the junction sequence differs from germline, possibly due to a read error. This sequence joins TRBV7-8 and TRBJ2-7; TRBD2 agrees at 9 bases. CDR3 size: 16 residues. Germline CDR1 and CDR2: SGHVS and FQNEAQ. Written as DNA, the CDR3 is TGTGCCAGCACCTTAAGGGGCGGGGGGGCCTTTTACGAGCAGTACTTC. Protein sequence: CASTLRGGGAFYEQYF.

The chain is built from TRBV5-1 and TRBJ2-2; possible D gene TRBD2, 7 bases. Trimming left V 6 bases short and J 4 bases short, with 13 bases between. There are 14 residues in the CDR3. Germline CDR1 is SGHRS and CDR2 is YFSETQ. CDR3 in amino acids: CASTAGASTGELFF. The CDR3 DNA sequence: TGCGCCAGCACTGCGGGGGCCTCCACCGGGGAGCTGTTTTTT. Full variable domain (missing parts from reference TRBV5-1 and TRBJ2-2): KAGVTQTPRYLIKTRGQQVTLSCSPISGHRSVSWYQQTPGQGLQFLFEYFSETQRNKGNFPGRFSGRQFSNSRSEMNVSTLELGDSALYLCASTAGASTGELFFGEGSRLTVL.

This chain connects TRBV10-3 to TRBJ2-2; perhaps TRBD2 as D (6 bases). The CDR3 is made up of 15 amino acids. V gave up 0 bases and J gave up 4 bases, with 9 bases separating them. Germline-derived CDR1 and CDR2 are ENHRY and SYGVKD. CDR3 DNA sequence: TGTGCCATCAGTGAGTCAGCCGGGAGCACCGGGGAGCTGTTTTTT. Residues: CAISESAGSTGELFF.

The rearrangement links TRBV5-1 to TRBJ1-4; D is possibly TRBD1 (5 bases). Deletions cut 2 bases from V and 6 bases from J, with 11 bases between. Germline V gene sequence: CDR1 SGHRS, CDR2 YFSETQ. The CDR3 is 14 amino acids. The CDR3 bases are TGCGCCAGCAGCTTCTGGGGGGGGTATGAAAAACTGTTTTTT. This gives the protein CASSFWGGYEKLFF.

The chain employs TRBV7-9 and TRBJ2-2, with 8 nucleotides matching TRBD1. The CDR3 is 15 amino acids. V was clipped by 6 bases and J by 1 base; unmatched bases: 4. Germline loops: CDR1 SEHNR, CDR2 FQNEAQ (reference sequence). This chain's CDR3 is CASRPGTGNTGELFF. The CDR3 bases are TGTGCCAGCAGGCCCGGGACAGGGAACACCGGGGAGCTGTTTTTT.

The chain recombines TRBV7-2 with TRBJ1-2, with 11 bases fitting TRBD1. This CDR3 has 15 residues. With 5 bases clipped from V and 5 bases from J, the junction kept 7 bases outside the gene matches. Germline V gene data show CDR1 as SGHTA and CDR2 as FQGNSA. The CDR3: CASSLGQGVKYGYTF. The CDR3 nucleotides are TGTGCCAGCAGCCTGGGACAGGGGGTTAAGTATGGCTACACCTTC. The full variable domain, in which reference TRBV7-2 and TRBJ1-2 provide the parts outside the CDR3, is GAGVSQSPSNKVTEKGKDVELRCDPISGHTALYWYRQSLGQGLEFLIYFQGNSAPDKSGLPSDRFSAERTGGSVSTLTIQRTQQEDSAVYLCASSLGQGVKYGYTFGSGTRLTVV.

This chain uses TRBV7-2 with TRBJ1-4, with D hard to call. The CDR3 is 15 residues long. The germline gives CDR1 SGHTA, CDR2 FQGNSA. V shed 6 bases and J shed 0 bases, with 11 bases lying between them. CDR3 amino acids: CASRPEGTTNEKLFF. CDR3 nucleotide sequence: TGTGCCAGCAGGCCAGAGGGTACAACTAATGAAAAACTGTTTTTT.

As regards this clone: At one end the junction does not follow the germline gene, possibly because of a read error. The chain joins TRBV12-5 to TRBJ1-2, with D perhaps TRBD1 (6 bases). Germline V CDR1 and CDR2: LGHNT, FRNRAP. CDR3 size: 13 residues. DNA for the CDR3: TGTGCTAGTGGGGAAGGGACATTTTATGGCCACACCTTC. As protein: CASGEGTFYGHTF.

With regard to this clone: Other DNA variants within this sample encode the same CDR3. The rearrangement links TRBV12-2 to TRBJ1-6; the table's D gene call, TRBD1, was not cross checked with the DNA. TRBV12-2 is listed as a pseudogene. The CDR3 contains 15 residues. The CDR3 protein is CASRLVGQGGSPLHF. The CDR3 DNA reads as TGTGCAAGTCGCTTAGTTGGACAAGGGGGATCACCCCTCCACTTT.